The 10 T cell receptor beta chains in this list originate from one sample, sequenced in a study of T cell changes during pregnancy in multiple sclerosis (dated by TCRdb to between 2018 and 2021). Library preparation used the immunoSEQ multiplex PCR assay. Imported from immuneACCESS, the table was reduced by TCRdb to in-frame sequences with V and J called. These copies leave out some clones; in studies compared against another copy, an unresolved V gene accounts for under half, and the cause of the remainder is not known. In all, the sample holds 30,000 or so clones, and roughly nine tenths of those were seen once. The ten largest clonotypes hold approximately 12% of the sample. The source was CD8+ T cells from peripheral blood mononuclear cells, collected in the third trimester of pregnancy. The receptors here all came from a female donor with multiple sclerosis, enrolled in a pregnancy study.

The chain recombines TRBV7-9 with TRBJ2-2; the match to TRBD2 covers 7 bases. Germline V gene lookup returns CDR1 SEHNR and CDR2 FQNEAQ (reference sequence). CDR3 size: 15 residues. V lost 5 bases, J lost 1 base, and 4 bases stayed unmatched. The DNA for the CDR3 is TGTGCCAGCAGCGACCGCGGGGGGAACACCGGGGAGCTGTTTTTT. The encoded protein is CASSDRGGNTGELFF. Supplemented by reference TRBV7-9 and TRBJ2-2, the full variable domain reads DTGVSQNPRHKITKRGQNVTFRCDPISEHNRLYWYRQTLGQGPEFLTYFQNEAQLEKSRLLSDRFSAERPKGSFSTLEIQRTEQGDSAMYLCASSDRGGNTGELFFGEGSRLTVL.

This sequence joins TRBV27 and TRBJ2-4; TRBD2 matches at 8 bases. CDR1 is MNHEY and CDR2 is SMNVEV in the germline V gene (reference sequence). After removal of 2 bases from V and 1 base from J, the junction contained 10 bases not matched to a gene. The CDR3 is made up of 18 amino acids. This CDR3 reads CASSLTAGEMVAKNIQYF. For the CDR3, the DNA is TGTGCCAGCAGTTTAACAGCGGGAGAGATGGTGGCCAAAAACATTCAGTACTTC.

The chain combines TRBV7-9 with TRBJ2-2; D ambiguous. V shed 8 bases and J shed 0 bases, with 7 bases lying between them. The CDR3 covers 13 residues. CDR1 is SEHNR and CDR2 is FQNEAQ in the germline V gene (reference sequence). The CDR3 spells CASPWPNTGELFF. CDR3 nucleotides: TGTGCCAGCCCTTGGCCGAACACCGGGGAGCTGTTTTTT. The full variable domain, its missing parts supplied by reference TRBV7-9 and TRBJ2-2, is DTGVSQNPRHKITKRGQNVTFRCDPISEHNRLYWYRQTLGQGPEFLTYFQNEAQLEKSRLLSDRFSAERPKGSFSTLEIQRTEQGDSAMYLCASPWPNTGELFFGEGSRLTVL.

The chain links TRBV9 to TRBJ2-2; D uncertain. Deletions cut 4 bases from V and 2 bases from J, with 3 bases between. Germline CDR1 and CDR2: SGDLS and YYNGEE. The CDR3 contains 12 residues. The DNA of the CDR3 is TGTGCCAGCAGCTCAAACACCGGGGAGCTGTTTTTT. This encodes CASSSNTGELFF.

The rearrangement joins TRBV5-1 to TRBJ2-3, with TRBD1 matching over 7 bases. With V trimmed by 2 bases and J by 3 bases, 3 bases remained unmatched. CDR3 length: 14 residues. Germline V gives CDR1 SGHRS, CDR2 YFSETQ. This CDR3 is CASSLRQGTDTQYF. In DNA, the CDR3 is TGCGCCAGCAGCTTACGACAGGGAACAGATACGCAGTATTTT.

In DNA, the CDR3 is TGTGCCAGCAGCTTAGGTCCAGGGAACTATGGCTACACCTTC. Encoded protein: CASSLGPGNYGYTF. The chain is built from TRBV7-7 and TRBJ1-2; maybe TRBD1 (5 bases). V shed 1 base and J shed 2 bases, with 8 bases lying between them. This CDR3 has 14 residues. Germline CDR1 reads SSHAT; CDR2 reads FNYEAQ (reference sequence). The whole variable domain, remainder taken from reference TRBV7-7 and TRBJ1-2, is GAGVSQSPRYKVTKRGQDVTLRCDPISSHATLYWYQQALGQGPEFLTYFNYEAQPDKSGLPSDRFSAERPEGSISTLTIQRTEQRDSAMYRCASSLGPGNYGYTFGSGTRLTVV.

The chain couples TRBV5-4 to TRBJ2-5, with D perhaps TRBD2 (6 bases). CDR1 and CDR2 (germline): SGHNT, YYREEE (reference sequence). The V and J ends lost 4 bases and 2 bases respectively, with 9 bases between them. The CDR3 sequence is 13 residues long. This chain's CDR3 is CASSEDYQETQYF. As DNA, the CDR3 is TGTGCCAGCAGCGAGGACTATCAAGAGACCCAGTACTTC.

The V call is TRBV28, the J call TRBJ1-5; D is possibly TRBD1 (5 bases). This CDR3 is built from 14 residues. Between the trimmed V and J ends, which lost 8 bases and 4 bases, there was a span of 15 bases. In germline, CDR1 is MDHEN, CDR2 SYDVKM. CDR3 amino acids: CASAGLTLNQPQHF. CDR3 in DNA: TGTGCCAGCGCGGGACTTACCCTGAATCAGCCCCAGCATTTT.

The rearrangement joins TRBV2 to TRBJ2-6; 9 positions match TRBD2. With V trimmed by 2 bases and J by 0 bases, 8 bases remained unmatched. The CDR3 covers 19 residues. CDR1 SNHLY and CDR2 FYNNEI come from the germline V gene. This CDR3 reads CASSELRGGANSGANVLTF. DNA of the CDR3: TGTGCCAGCAGTGAACTCCGCGGGGGGGCCAACTCTGGGGCCAACGTCCTGACTTTC.

The V call is TRBV9, the J call TRBJ2-7; 7 bases are shared with TRBD2. V lost 4 bases and J lost 3; bases outside the gene matches: 10. From germline, CDR1 is SGDLS and CDR2 YYNGEE. The CDR3 runs 15 residues. The chain's CDR3 is CASSLSGGGIYEQYF. The CDR3, as DNA: TGTGCCAGCAGCCTCAGTGGGGGGGGTATCTACGAGCAGTACTTC. Combining the CDR3 with reference TRBV9 and TRBJ2-7 gives the whole variable domain DSGVTQTPKHLITATGQRVTLRCSPRSGDLSVYWYQQSLDQGLQFLIQYYNGEERAKGNILERFSAQQFPDLHSELNLSSLELGDSALYFCASSLSGGGIYEQYFGPGTRLTVT.